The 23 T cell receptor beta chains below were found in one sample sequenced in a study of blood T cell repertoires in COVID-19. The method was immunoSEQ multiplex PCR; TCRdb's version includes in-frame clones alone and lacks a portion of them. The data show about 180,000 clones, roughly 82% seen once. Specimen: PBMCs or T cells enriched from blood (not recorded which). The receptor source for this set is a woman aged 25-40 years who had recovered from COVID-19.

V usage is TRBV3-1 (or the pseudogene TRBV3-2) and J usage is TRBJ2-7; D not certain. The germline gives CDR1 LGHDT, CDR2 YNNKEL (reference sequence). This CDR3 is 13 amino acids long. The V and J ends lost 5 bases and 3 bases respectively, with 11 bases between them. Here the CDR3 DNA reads TGTGCCAGCAGCGTCGGTGCCGGCTACGAGCAGTACTTC. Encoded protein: CASSVGAGYEQYF.

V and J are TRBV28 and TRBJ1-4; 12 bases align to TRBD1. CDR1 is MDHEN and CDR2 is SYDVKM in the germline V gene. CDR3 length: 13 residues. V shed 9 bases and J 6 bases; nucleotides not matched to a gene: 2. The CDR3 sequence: CASGTGGYEKLFF. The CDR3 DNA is TGTGCCAGTGGGACAGGGGGCTATGAAAAACTGTTTTTT.

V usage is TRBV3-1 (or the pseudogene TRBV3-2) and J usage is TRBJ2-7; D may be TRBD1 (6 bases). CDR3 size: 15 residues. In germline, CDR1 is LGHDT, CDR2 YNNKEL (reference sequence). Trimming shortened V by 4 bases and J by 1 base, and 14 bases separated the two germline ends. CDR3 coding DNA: TGTGCCAGCAGCCGCACAGGGCGGACTTCCTACGAGCAGTACTTC. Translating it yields CASSRTGRTSYEQYF.

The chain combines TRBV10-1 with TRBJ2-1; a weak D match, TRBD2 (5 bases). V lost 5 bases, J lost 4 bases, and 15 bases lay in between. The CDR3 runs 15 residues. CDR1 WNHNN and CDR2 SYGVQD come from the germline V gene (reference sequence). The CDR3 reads CASSSMGVGYNEQFF. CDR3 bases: TGCGCCAGCAGTTCGATGGGAGTAGGGTACAATGAGCAGTTCTTC.

CDR3 protein: CASKAGGTQYF. Written as DNA, the CDR3 is TGTGCCAGCAAAGCGGGCGGGACCCAGTACTTC. This chain uses TRBV2 with TRBJ2-5; D is perhaps TRBD2 (6 bases). CDR1 is SNHLY and CDR2 is FYNNEI in the germline V gene. The length of the CDR3 is 11 residues. V shed 7 bases and J shed 7 bases, with 10 bases lying between them.

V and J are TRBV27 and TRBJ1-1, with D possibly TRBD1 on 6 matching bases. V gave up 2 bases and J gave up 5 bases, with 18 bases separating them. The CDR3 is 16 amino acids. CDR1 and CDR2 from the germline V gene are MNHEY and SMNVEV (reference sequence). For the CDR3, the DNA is TGTGCCAGCAGTTTAATACAGGGTAATTTCGGAACTGAAGCTTTCTTT. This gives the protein CASSLIQGNFGTEAFF.

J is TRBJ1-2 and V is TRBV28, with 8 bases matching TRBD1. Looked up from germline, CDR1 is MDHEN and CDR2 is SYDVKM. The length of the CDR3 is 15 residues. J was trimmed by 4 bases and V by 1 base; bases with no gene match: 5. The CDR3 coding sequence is TGTGCCAGCAGTTTATCGGACAGGGTAGGCTATGGCTACACCTTC. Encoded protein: CASSLSDRVGYGYTF.

DNA for the CDR3: TGTGCCAGCAGCTTACGGTTCGGACAGGGGGACGAGCAGTACTTC. It is translated as CASSLRFGQGDEQYF. The V gene is TRBV7-9, the J gene TRBJ2-7, with 10 bases lining up with TRBD1. This CDR3 is built from 15 residues. Germline V CDR1 and CDR2: SEHNR, FQNEAQ (reference sequence). Unmatched junction bases numbered 6, after V lost 2 bases and J lost 5 bases.

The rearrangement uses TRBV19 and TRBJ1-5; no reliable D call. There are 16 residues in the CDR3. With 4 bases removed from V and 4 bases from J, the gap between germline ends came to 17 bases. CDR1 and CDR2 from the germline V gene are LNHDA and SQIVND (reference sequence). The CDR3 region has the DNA TGTGCCAGTAGTAAGCAAACTCCGGCGGGTAATCAGCCCCAGCATTTT. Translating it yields CASSKQTPAGNQPQHF. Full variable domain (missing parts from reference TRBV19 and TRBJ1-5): DGGITQSPKYLFRKEGQNVTLSCEQNLNHDAMYWYRQDPGQGLRLIYYSQIVNDFQKGDIAEGYSVSREKKESFPLTVTSAQKNPTAFYLCASSKQTPAGNQPQHFGDGTRLSIL.

The CDR3 sequence: CASSPKDRLKGNIQYF. CDR3 nucleotides: TGTGCCAGCAGCCCGAAGGACAGGCTCAAAGGGAACATTCAGTACTTC. V is TRBV4-2 and J is TRBJ2-4, with TRBD1 matching over 7 bases. CDR3 length equals 16 residues. Germline V gene sequence: CDR1 LGHNA, CDR2 YNFKEQ. V was pared by 4 bases and J by 7 bases, with 13 bases of the junction left unmatched.

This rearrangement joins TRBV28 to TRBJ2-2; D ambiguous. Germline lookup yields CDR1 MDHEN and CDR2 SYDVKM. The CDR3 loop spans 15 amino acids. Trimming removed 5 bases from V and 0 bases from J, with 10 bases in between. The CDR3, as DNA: TGTGCCAGCAGTCGCCTAGGAACGAACACCGGGGAGCTGTTTTTT. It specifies CASSRLGTNTGELFF.

The chain's CDR3 is CASSQSGYPGGAGHEQYF. CDR3 in DNA: TGCGCCAGCAGTCAATCGGGCTACCCAGGGGGCGCTGGCCACGAGCAGTACTTC. The chain combines TRBV23-1 with TRBJ2-7; TRBD1 matches 8 bases. TRBV23-1 is classed as an ORF, of uncertain function. With V trimmed by 0 bases and J by 5 bases, 15 bases remained unmatched. This CDR3 region has 18 residues.

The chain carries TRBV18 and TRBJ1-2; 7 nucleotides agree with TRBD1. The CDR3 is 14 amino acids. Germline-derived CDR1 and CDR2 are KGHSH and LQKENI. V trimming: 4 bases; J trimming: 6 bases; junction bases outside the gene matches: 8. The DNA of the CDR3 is TGTGCCAGCTCACAACAGGGGACCCAGGATGGCTACACCTTC. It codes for CASSQQGTQDGYTF.

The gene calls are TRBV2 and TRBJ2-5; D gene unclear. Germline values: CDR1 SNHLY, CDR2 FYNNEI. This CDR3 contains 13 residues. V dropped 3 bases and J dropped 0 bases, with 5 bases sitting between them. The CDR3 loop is CASSEEHQETQYF. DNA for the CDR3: TGTGCCAGCAGTGAGGAGCACCAAGAGACCCAGTACTTC. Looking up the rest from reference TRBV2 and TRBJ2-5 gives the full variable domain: EPEVTQTPSHQVTQMGQEVILRCVPISNHLYFYWYRQILGQKVEFLVSFYNNEISEKSEIFDDQFSVERPDGSNFTLKIRSTKLEDSAMYFCASSEEHQETQYFGPGTRLLVL.

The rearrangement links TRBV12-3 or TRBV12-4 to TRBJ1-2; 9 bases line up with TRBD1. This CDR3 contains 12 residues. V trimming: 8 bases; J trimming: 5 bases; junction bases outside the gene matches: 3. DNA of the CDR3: TGTGCCAGCTCCGGGACAGGGTATGGCTACACCTTC. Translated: CASSGTGYGYTF.

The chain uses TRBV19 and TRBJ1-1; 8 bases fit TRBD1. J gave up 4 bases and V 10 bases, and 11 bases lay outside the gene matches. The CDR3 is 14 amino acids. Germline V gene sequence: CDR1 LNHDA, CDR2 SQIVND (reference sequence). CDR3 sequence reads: CATTDREEITEAFF. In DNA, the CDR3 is TGTGCCACCACGGACAGGGAGGAAATCACTGAAGCTTTCTTT.

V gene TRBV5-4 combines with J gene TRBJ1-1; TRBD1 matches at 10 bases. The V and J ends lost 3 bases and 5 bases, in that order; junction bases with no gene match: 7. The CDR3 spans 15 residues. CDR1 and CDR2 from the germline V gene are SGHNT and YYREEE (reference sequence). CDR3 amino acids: CASSSRRDRGTEAFF. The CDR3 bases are TGTGCCAGCAGCTCACGAAGGGACAGGGGAACTGAAGCTTTCTTT.

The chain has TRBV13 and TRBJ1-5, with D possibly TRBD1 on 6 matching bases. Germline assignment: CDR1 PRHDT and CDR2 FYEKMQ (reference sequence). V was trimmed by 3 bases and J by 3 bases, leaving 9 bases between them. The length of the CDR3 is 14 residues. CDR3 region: CASSLGQDNQPQHF. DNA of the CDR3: TGTGCCAGCAGCTTGGGACAAGACAATCAGCCCCAGCATTTT.

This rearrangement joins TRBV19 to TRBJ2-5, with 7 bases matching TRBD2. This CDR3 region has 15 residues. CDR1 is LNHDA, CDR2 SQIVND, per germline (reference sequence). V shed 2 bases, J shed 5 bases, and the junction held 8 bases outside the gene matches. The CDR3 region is CASSIRTSFVETQYF. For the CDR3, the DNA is TGTGCCAGTAGTATAAGGACTAGTTTTGTTGAGACCCAGTACTTC.

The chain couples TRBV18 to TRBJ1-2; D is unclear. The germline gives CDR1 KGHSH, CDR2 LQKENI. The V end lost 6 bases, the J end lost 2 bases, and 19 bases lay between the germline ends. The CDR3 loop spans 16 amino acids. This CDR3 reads CASSPGENFGNYGYTF. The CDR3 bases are TGTGCCAGCTCGCCCGGGGAAAACTTCGGGAACTATGGCTACACCTTC.

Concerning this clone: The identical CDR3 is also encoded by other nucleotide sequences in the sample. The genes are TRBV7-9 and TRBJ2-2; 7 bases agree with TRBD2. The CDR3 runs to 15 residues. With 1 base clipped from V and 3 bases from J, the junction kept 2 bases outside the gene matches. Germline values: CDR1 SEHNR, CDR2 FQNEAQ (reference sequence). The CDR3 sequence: CASSLGGRDTGELFF. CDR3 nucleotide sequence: TGTGCCAGCAGCTTAGGTGGGAGGGACACCGGGGAGCTGTTTTTT.

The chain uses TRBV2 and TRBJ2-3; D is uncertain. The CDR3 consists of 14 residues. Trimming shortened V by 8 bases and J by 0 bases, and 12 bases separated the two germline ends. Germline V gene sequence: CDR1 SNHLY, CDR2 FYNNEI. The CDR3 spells CASLGSVSTDTQYF. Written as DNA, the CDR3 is TGTGCCAGCCTCGGGTCGGTAAGCACAGATACGCAGTATTTT.

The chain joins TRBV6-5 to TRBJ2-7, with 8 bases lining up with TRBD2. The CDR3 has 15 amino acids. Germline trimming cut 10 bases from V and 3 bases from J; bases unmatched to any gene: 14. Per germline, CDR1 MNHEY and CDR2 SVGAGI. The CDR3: CAITDVSGSLYEQYF. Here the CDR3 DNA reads TGTGCCATCACAGACGTCAGCGGGAGCCTCTACGAGCAGTACTTC.